Listed here are 32 T cell receptor beta chains from one sample, sequenced in a study of CD8 T cells in ankylosing spondylitis. TCRdb reanalysed the 5' RACE reads using MiXCR and keeps one entry per CDR3 protein. The sample contains around 100,000 distinct CDR3 sequences, 20% to 30% of which appear only once. Specimen: synovial fluid, either unsorted or a sorted T cell fraction (not recorded which). The receptor set was obtained from a male donor with ankylosing spondylitis.

The V and J genes are TRBV20-1 and TRBJ2-1; D is perhaps TRBD2 (6 bases). Germline loops: CDR1 DFQATT, CDR2 SNEGSKA (reference sequence). V lost 0 bases, J lost 6 bases, and 12 bases lay in between. The CDR3 has 14 amino acids. The CDR3 loop is CSARESGWGNEQFF. In nucleotides, the CDR3 is TGCAGTGCTAGAGAGAGCGGGTGGGGCAATGAGCAGTTCTTC.

The chain uses TRBV20-1 and TRBJ1-4, with D maybe TRBD1 (6 bases). The CDR3 is 15 amino acids. CDR1 DFQATT and CDR2 SNEGSKA come from the germline V gene (reference sequence). V lost 3 bases and J 6 bases, leaving 17 bases between the germline ends. The CDR3 is CSASPYRERHEKLFF. CDR3 nucleotide sequence: TGCAGTGCTAGCCCCTACAGGGAGCGACATGAAAAACTGTTTTTT.

There are many counts of this clonotype. The genes are TRBV6-1 and TRBJ2-7; D unclear. V was shortened by 4 bases and J by 4 bases, with 5 bases between the two germline ends. Germline assignment: CDR1 MNHNS and CDR2 SASEGT. CDR3 size: 11 residues. The CDR3 nucleotides are TGTGCCAGCAGTGGTATTTACGAGCAGTACTTC. Translating it yields CASSGIYEQYF.

This clonotype appeared a single time. The chain combines TRBV11-2 with TRBJ2-2; no firm D call. The CDR3 runs to 14 residues. Germline values: CDR1 SGHAT, CDR2 FQNNGV. Trimming stripped 3 bases from V and 3 bases from J, with 8 bases between. CDR3 in amino acids: CASSFGTDTGELFF. The CDR3 DNA sequence: TGTGCCAGCAGCTTCGGCACAGACACCGGGGAGCTGTTTTTT.

The rearrangement joins TRBV14 to TRBJ1-6, with 8 bases aligning to TRBD1. Germline V gene lookup returns CDR1 SGHDN and CDR2 FVKESK. V lost 5 bases to trimming and J lost 14 bases; unmatched junction nucleotides: 8. The CDR3 consists of 13 residues. In nucleotides, the CDR3 is TGTGCCAGCAGCTTGGGACAGGATAGTTCCCTCCACTTT. Translation: CASSLGQDSSLHF.

The V and J genes are TRBV12-3 or TRBV12-4 and TRBJ2-1; D might be TRBD2 (5 bases). V was pared by 6 bases and J by 6 bases, with 15 bases between. The CDR3 sequence is 14 residues long. The DNA for the CDR3 is TGTGCCAGCAGCCCGGAGGCTAGTAGCAATGAGCAGTTCTTC. Translating gives CASSPEASSNEQFF.

This clonotype occurred a few times. The chain recombines TRBV24-1 with TRBJ2-3; the D gene is possibly TRBD2 (6 bases). Germline V CDR1 and CDR2: KGHDR, SFDVKD. The CDR3 extends over 15 amino acids. Trimming removed 5 bases from V and 2 bases from J, with 13 bases in between. CDR3 residues: CATSAARGATDTQYF. In nucleotides, the CDR3 is TGTGCCACCAGTGCTGCGCGGGGAGCCACAGATACGCAGTATTTT.

The CDR3 coding sequence is TGTGCCAGCGAACCCAGGGTGGGCTGGACTGAAGCTTTCTTT. This encodes CASEPRVGWTEAFF. The chain uses TRBV2 and TRBJ1-1; maybe TRBD1 (5 bases). V was shortened by 8 bases and J by 5 bases, with 18 bases between the two germline ends. CDR1 is SNHLY, CDR2 FYNNEI, per germline. CDR3 length: 14 amino acids.

The V call is TRBV20-1, the J call TRBJ2-5; 9 bases line up with TRBD2. The CDR3 totals 12 residues. J was trimmed by 4 bases and V by 6 bases; bases with no gene match: 3. Germline V gene data show CDR1 as DFQATT and CDR2 as SNEGSKA (reference sequence). DNA of the CDR3: TGCAGTGCACAAGCGGGAGGAGAGACCCAGTACTTC. Translation gives CSAQAGGETQYF.

CDR3 sequence (DNA): TGTGCCAGCAGTTTTTCGGCTAGCGTGGGGGAGCTGTTTTTT. As protein: CASSFSASVGELFF. The chain is built from TRBV12-3 or TRBV12-4 and TRBJ2-2, with D perhaps matching TRBD2 (6 bases). CDR3 length equals 14 residues. Trimming removed 3 bases from V and 8 bases from J, with 13 bases in between.

This clonotype came up a few times. The chain uses TRBV6-1 and TRBJ2-5; 8 positions match TRBD2. Germline CDR1 is MNHNS and CDR2 is SASEGT. Unmatched junction bases numbered 16, after V lost 5 bases and J lost 5 bases. The CDR3 is 17 amino acids. CDR3 residues: CASSKLPPGREDETQYF. The CDR3 nucleotides read TGTGCCAGCAGTAAGCTTCCCCCCGGGAGGGAGGACGAGACCCAGTACTTC.

In this sample, this clonotype turned up a few times. The chain employs TRBV5-1 and TRBJ2-1; D not certain. Trimming removed 0 bases from V and 1 base from J, with 8 bases in between. CDR1 and CDR2 (germline): SGHRS, YFSETQ. This CDR3 spans 15 amino acids. CDR3 nucleotides: TGCGCCAGCAGCTTGGTTGGAAATTCCTACAATGAGCAGTTCTTC. Its protein is CASSLVGNSYNEQFF.

This clonotype was observed a handful of times. This chain connects TRBV2 to TRBJ2-1; D gene unclear. CDR1 is SNHLY and CDR2 is FYNNEI in the germline V gene. V shed 5 bases and J shed 8 bases, with 7 bases lying between them. This CDR3 is 11 amino acids long. The CDR3 is CASSSVDEQFF. CDR3 nucleotides: TGTGCCAGCAGTTCGGTGGATGAGCAGTTCTTC.

This clonotype has more than one count but fewer than ten. The chain carries TRBV7-2 and TRBJ1-3; D remains unclear. The CDR3 has 13 residues. The V end was cut by 1 base, the J end by 6 bases, with 7 bases between. Germline CDR1 SGHTA, CDR2 FQGNSA. The CDR3 here is CASSLDRLNTIYF. The CDR3 region has the DNA TGTGCCAGCAGCTTAGATCGATTAAACACCATATATTTT.

A few counts support this clonotype. The V gene is TRBV20-1, the J gene TRBJ1-2; D is possibly TRBD1 (5 bases). V lost 5 bases and J 4 bases, leaving 11 bases between the germline ends. This CDR3 has 12 residues. Per the germline V gene, CDR1 is DFQATT and CDR2 is SNEGSKA (reference sequence). The CDR3 DNA is TGCAGTGCTTTCTTCGACAGCTATGGCTACACCTTC. It is translated as CSAFFDSYGYTF.

Written as DNA, the CDR3 is TGTGCCAGCAGCCAACGAGGACAGCCTTATGGCTACACCTTC. It translates to CASSQRGQPYGYTF. The rearrangement uses TRBV3-1 and TRBJ1-2; tentatively, D is TRBD1 (6 bases). The V end lost 2 bases, the J end lost 5 bases, and 12 bases lay between the germline ends. The CDR3 has 14 residues. CDR1 LGHDT and CDR2 YNNKEL come from the germline V gene (reference sequence).

The genes are TRBV30 and TRBJ2-1; unclear D gene. V was clipped by 0 bases and J by 6 bases, with 9 bases between them. CDR3 length: 13 amino acids. CDR1 is GTSNPN and CDR2 is SVGIG in the germline V gene (reference sequence). CDR3 in amino acids: CAWSVRHTNEQFF. The CDR3, as DNA: TGTGCCTGGAGTGTACGACATACCAATGAGCAGTTCTTC.

The rearrangement uses TRBV7-2 and TRBJ2-7; TRBD2 matches 10 bases. V gave up 5 bases and J gave up 3 bases; unmatched junction bases: 7. From germline, CDR1 is SGHTA and CDR2 FQGNSA. This CDR3 has 15 amino acids. This CDR3 is CASSPRTSGFYEQYF. In nucleotides, the CDR3 is TGTGCCAGCAGCCCCAGGACTAGCGGCTTCTACGAGCAGTACTTC.

This clonotype appeared a few times. V gene TRBV2 combines with J gene TRBJ2-1; 12 positions match TRBD2. This CDR3 has 15 amino acids. V shed 6 bases, J shed 3 bases, and the junction held 3 bases outside the gene matches. Germline V gene data show CDR1 as SNHLY and CDR2 as FYNNEI. In DNA form, the CDR3 reads TGTGCCAGCAGGCTAGCGGGAGGGGACTACAATGAGCAGTTCTTC. It encodes CASRLAGGDYNEQFF. The whole variable domain, remainder taken from reference TRBV2 and TRBJ2-1, is EPEVTQTPSHQVTQMGQEVILRCVPISNHLYFYWYRQILGQKVEFLVSFYNNEISEKSEIFDDQFSVERPDGSNFTLKIRSTKLEDSAMYFCASRLAGGDYNEQFFGPGTRLTVL.

This clonotype was observed a handful of times. The chain has TRBV12-3 or TRBV12-4 and TRBJ2-1; 8 bases map to TRBD1. This CDR3 has 16 residues. After removal of 3 bases from V and 5 bases from J, the junction contained 9 bases not matched to a gene. This CDR3 is CASSFLSGTGNNEQFF. The CDR3 region has the DNA TGTGCCAGCAGTTTCCTCTCCGGGACAGGAAACAATGAGCAGTTCTTC.

The chain recombines TRBV10-3 with TRBJ2-7, with 7 bases aligning to TRBD1. The CDR3 sequence is 13 residues long. CDR1 is ENHRY and CDR2 is SYGVKD in the germline V gene. Trimming at V came to 5 bases and at J to 6 bases, leaving 7 bases not matched to a gene. The CDR3 DNA sequence: TGTGCCATCAGTCCAAAAGGGACAGCCGAGCAGTACTTC. Residues: CAISPKGTAEQYF.

The CDR3 here is CASSEPGRGSYEQYF. CDR3 bases: TGCGCCAGCAGTGAGCCGGGACGGGGGTCCTACGAGCAGTACTTC. The chain recombines TRBV10-2 with TRBJ2-7, with D possibly matching TRBD2 (6 bases). Germline values: CDR1 WSHSY, CDR2 SAAADI. The CDR3 runs to 15 residues. Trimming cost V 2 bases and J 1 base, with 12 bases left between them.

The J gene is TRBJ1-6, the V gene TRBV3-1, with D tentatively TRBD1 (6 bases). Per the germline V gene, CDR1 is LGHDT and CDR2 is YNNKEL (reference sequence). There are 15 residues in the CDR3. Trimming left V 5 bases short and J 9 bases short, with 17 bases between. The CDR3 sequence is CASSSQGKGGSPLHF. CDR3 bases: TGTGCCAGCAGCTCACAGGGTAAAGGGGGTTCACCCCTCCACTTT. Using reference TRBV3-1 and TRBJ1-6 for the parts outside the CDR3, the full variable domain is DTAVSQTPKYLVTQMGNDKSIKCEQNLGHDTMYWYKQDSKKFLKIMFSYNNKELIINETVPNRFSPKSPDKAHLNLHINSLELGDSAVYFCASSSQGKGGSPLHFGNGTRLTVT.

This chain links TRBV6-1 with TRBJ1-5, with D unclear. V lost 10 bases, J lost 4 bases, and 17 bases lay in between. The germline gives CDR1 MNHNS, CDR2 SASEGT. CDR3 length: 14 residues. CDR3 amino acids: CATRQSSPNQPQHF. CDR3 coding DNA: TGTGCCACACGACAATCCTCTCCAAATCAGCCCCAGCATTTT.

The chain uses TRBV20-1 and TRBJ2-2, with D perhaps TRBD2 (6 bases). CDR3 length: 16 amino acids. Germline V lookup: CDR1 DFQATT, CDR2 SNEGSKA (reference sequence). Trimming took off 1 base at V and 4 bases at J, with 16 bases between the two ends. The CDR3 bases are TGCAGTGCTAGAGCTTCCCGGACTAACCCCACCGGGGAGCTGTTTTTT. Translating it yields CSARASRTNPTGELFF.

This clonotype was seen at least ten times. The chain employs TRBV7-2 and TRBJ2-5; the D gene is possibly TRBD2 (7 bases). This CDR3 region has 14 residues. CDR1 SGHTA and CDR2 FQGNSA come from the germline V gene. Trimming took 5 bases from V and 3 from J, leaving 13 bases between them. The CDR3 nucleotides are TGTGCCAGCAGCGGAGGGGGAGGGGAAGAGACCCAGTACTTC. Its protein product is CASSGGGGEETQYF.

This clonotype was observed many times. This chain joins TRBV4-1 and TRBJ1-3; no firm D call. Trimming left V 2 bases short and J 8 bases short, with 7 bases between. The germline V gene encodes CDR1 MGHRA and CDR2 YSYEKL. CDR3 length: 12 amino acids. The CDR3 DNA is TGCGCCAGCAGCCAATTAGGGCACACCATATATTTT. Its protein is CASSQLGHTIYF.

There are a few counts of this clonotype. V is TRBV5-1 and J is TRBJ2-5; a possible D gene is TRBD2 (6 bases). CDR1 SGHRS and CDR2 YFSETQ come from the germline V gene. Trimming removed 5 bases at V and 1 base at J, with 12 bases between. This CDR3 is built from 14 residues. The CDR3 loop reads CASRLAATQETQYF. CDR3 bases: TGCGCCAGCAGGTTAGCGGCGACCCAAGAGACCCAGTACTTC.

This clonotype has only a few counts. This chain links TRBV7-9 with TRBJ2-1; either TRBD1 or TRBD2 may supply D (5 bases each). The length of the CDR3 is 13 residues. CDR1 and CDR2 from the germline V gene are SEHNR and FQNEAQ (reference sequence). V lost 1 base, J lost 11 bases, and 12 bases lay in between. CDR3 bases: TGTGCCAGCAGCTTAGTGGGGGAGTCAAAGCAGTTCTTC. This sequence encodes CASSLVGESKQFF.

The V and J genes are TRBV18 and TRBJ2-2, with 10 bases fitting TRBD2. The CDR3 is 19 residues long. The germline V gene has CDR1 KGHSH and CDR2 LQKENI. Trimming removed 3 bases from V and 3 bases from J; junction bases left unmatched: 13. This CDR3 is CASSPIALAGVAHTGELFF. The CDR3 coding sequence is TGTGCCAGCTCACCCATCGCCCTAGCGGGAGTAGCGCACACCGGGGAGCTGTTTTTT.

This clonotype was observed a handful of times. The rearrangement joins TRBV5-1 to TRBJ2-7; D might be TRBD1 (6 bases). Deletions cut 0 bases from V and 1 base from J, with 8 bases between. This CDR3 contains 14 residues. The germline V gene has CDR1 SGHRS and CDR2 YFSETQ. The CDR3 DNA is TGCGCCAGCAGCTTGGGGGGGCAGTCCTACGAGCAGTACGTC. This encodes CASSLGGQSYEQYV.

The J gene is TRBJ2-2, the V gene TRBV3-1, with no clear D. The CDR3 sequence is 13 residues long. The V gene lost 0 bases and the J gene lost 6 bases, with 5 bases spanning the gap. In germline, CDR1 is LGHDT, CDR2 YNNKEL (reference sequence). CDR3 sequence reads: CASSQEGAGELFF. The CDR3 nucleotides are TGTGCCAGCAGCCAAGAAGGCGCCGGGGAGCTGTTTTTT.